This T cell receptor beta chain was sequenced during a study of blood T cell repertoires in COVID-19. Study as a whole: Italy, Spain and the United States were the sources of the convalescent and acute COVID-19 samples.

How the authors handled the data: Estimation of nucleated cell counts relied on the amplification of reference gene primers. Assay: immunoSEQ multiplex PCR; the TCRdb copy retains only in-frame clones and omits some. The DNA was the basis for D and trimming; V, J and clone size are from that table. The profile shows a few hundred thousand clones, roughly nine tenths of them singletons. Cohort assignment relied on participant-reported clinical history. Donors in Cohort 3 counted as recovered after two negative PCRs, clearance, or symptom resolution. This CDR3 is built from 13 residues. Germline CDR1 is SGDLS and CDR2 is YYNGEE. Between the trimmed V and J ends, which lost 3 bases and 1 base, there was a span of 7 bases.

Sequenced input: PBMCs or T cells enriched from blood (not recorded which). This chain uses TRBV9 with TRBJ1-1, with D perhaps matching TRBD1 (6 bases). The receptor was derived from a man in his thirties or forties who had recovered from COVID-19. In DNA, the CDR3 is TGTGCCAGCAGCGAGGGACAGAACACTGAAGCTTTCTTT. This translates into CASSEGQNTEAFF.